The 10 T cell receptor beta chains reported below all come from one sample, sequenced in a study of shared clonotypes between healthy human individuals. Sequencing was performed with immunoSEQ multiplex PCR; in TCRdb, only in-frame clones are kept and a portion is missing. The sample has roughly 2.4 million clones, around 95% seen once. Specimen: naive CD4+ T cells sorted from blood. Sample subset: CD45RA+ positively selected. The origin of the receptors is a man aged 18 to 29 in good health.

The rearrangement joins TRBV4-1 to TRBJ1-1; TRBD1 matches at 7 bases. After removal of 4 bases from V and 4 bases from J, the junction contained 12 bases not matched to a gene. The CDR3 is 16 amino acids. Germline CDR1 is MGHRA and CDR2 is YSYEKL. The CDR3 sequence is CASSPPRSTGLTEAFF. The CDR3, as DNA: TGCGCCAGCAGCCCCCCCCGGTCGACAGGGCTCACTGAAGCTTTCTTT.

CDR3 sequence: CAWRAGAPNSPLHF. The CDR3 DNA reads TGTGCCTGGAGGGCGGGAGCCCCCAATTCACCCCTCCACTTT. The chain recombines TRBV30 with TRBJ1-6; unclear D gene. The germline gives CDR1 GTSNPN, CDR2 SVGIG (reference sequence). The CDR3 runs 14 residues. V lost 3 bases, J lost 7 bases, and 13 bases lay in between.

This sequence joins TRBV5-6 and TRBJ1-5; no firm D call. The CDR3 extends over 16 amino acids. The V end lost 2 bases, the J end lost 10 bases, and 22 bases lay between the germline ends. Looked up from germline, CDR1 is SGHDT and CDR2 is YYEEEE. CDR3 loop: CASSLISPVVVSPQHF. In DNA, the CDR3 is TGTGCCAGCAGCTTAATTTCTCCAGTGGTTGTTAGCCCCCAGCATTTT.

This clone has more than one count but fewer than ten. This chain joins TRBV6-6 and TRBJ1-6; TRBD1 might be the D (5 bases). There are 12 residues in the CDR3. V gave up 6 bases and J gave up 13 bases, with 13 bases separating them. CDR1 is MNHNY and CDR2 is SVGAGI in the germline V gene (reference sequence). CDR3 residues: CASRDTLIPLHF. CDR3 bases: TGTGCCAGCAGGGACACCCTAATCCCCCTCCACTTT.

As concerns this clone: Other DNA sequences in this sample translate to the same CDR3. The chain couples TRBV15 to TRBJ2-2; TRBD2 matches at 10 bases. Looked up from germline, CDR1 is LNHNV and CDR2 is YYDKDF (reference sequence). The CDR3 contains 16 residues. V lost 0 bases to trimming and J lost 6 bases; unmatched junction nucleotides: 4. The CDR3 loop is CATSRDRLAGAGELFF. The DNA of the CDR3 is TGTGCCACCAGCAGAGATCGGCTAGCGGGGGCCGGGGAGCTGTTTTTT.

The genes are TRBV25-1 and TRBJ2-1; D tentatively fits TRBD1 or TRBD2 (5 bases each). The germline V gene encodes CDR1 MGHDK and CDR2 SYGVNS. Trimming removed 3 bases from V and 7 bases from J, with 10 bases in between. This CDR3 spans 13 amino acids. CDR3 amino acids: CASSDQGRNEQFF. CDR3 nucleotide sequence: TGTGCCAGCAGTGACCAGGGACGAAATGAGCAGTTCTTC.

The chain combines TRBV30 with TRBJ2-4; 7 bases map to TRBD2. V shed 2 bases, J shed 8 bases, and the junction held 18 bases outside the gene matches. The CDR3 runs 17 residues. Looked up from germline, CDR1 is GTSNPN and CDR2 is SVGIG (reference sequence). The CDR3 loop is CAWSPARTSVGGDIQYF. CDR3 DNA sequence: TGTGCCTGGAGTCCTGCCCGAACTAGCGTTGGTGGGGACATTCAGTACTTC.

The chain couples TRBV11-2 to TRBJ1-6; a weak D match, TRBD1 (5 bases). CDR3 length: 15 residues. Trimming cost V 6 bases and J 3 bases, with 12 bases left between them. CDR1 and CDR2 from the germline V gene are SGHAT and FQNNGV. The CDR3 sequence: CASSLVGHYNSPLHF. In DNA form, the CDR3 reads TGTGCCAGCAGTTTGGTGGGGCACTATAATTCACCCCTCCACTTT.

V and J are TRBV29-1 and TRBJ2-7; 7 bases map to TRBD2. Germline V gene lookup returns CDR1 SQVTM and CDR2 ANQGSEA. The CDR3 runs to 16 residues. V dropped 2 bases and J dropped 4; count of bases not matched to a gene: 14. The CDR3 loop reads CSVETAWGGRSYEQYF. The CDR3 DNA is TGCAGCGTTGAAACCGCCTGGGGAGGGCGGTCGTACGAGCAGTACTTC.

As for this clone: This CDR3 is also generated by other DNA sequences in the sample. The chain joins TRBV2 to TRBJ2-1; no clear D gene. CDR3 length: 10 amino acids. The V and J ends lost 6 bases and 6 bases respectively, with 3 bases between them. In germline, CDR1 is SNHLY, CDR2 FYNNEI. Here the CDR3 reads CASRGNEQFF. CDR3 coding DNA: TGTGCCAGCAGAGGCAATGAGCAGTTCTTC.